This is a list of T cell receptor beta chains from one sample in a study of cytomegalovirus exposure and HLA in healthy donors. Clones were sequenced by immunoSEQ multiplex PCR, and TCRdb holds only the in-frame ones, with some missing. This table has about 100,000 clones, more than 65% appearing once. Material: PBMCs. These receptors all come from a woman between 45 and 60 years old in good health and CMV-seropositive. CDR3s include the opening cysteine and the closing phenylalanine or tryptophan. D genes are given only for firm matches. The size entry is marked missing in some rows and otherwise reads once, few, many or a size class.

abundance	j_gene	v_gene	d_gene	CDR3nt	CDR3aa
NA	TRBJ1-1	TRBV6-1	TRBD1	TGTGCCAGCAGCTATTACACAGGGGGCCCTGAAGCTTTCTTT	CASSYYTGGPEAFF
NA	TRBJ2-1	TRBV2	TRBD2	TGTGCCAGCAGAGGCGGGGGGAGCTCCTACAATGAGCAGTTCTTC	CASRGGGSSYNEQFF
NA	TRBJ1-1	TRBV4-1	TRBD1	TGCGCCAGCAGCCAAGGTAGGGACAGTTCCACTGAAGCTTTCTTT	CASSQGRDSSTEAFF
NA	TRBJ2-1	TRBV11-3	TRBD1	TGTGCCAGCAGCTTAAGACAGGGAAGGGATGGTGAGCAGTTCTTC	CASSLRQGRDGEQFF
NA	TRBJ1-3	TRBV13	TRBD1	TGTGCCAGCAGCAACAGGGGTTCTGGAAACACCATATATTTT	CASSNRGSGNTIYF
once	TRBJ1-2	TRBV4-1	NA	TGCGCCAGCAGCCAAGGCGGCGGGGCCTACGGCTACACCTTC	CASSQGGGAYGYTF
NA	TRBJ1-1	TRBV6-6	TRBD1	TGTGCCAGCAGCCAAGACAGGGGAAACACTGAAGCTTTCTTT	CASSQDRGNTEAFF
few	TRBJ2-1	TRBV11-2	TRBD2	TGTGCCAGCAGCTCGATAGCGGGGGCCTACTACAATGAGCAGTTCTTC	CASSSIAGAYYNEQFF
NA	TRBJ2-5	TRBV11-2	TRBD2	TGTGCCAGCAGCTCTCGGGAGGCGGGAGAGAAGACCCAGTACTTC	CASSSREAGEKTQYF
NA	TRBJ1-4	TRBV9	NA	TGTGCCAGCAGCCAGCAGGGACTCCTTAATGAAAAACTGTTTTTT	CASSQQGLLNEKLFF
NA	TRBJ2-2	TRBV2	NA	TGTGCCAGCACGGAGGACACCGGGGAGCTGTTTTTT	CASTEDTGELFF
NA	TRBJ2-5	TRBV5-1	NA	TGCGCCAGCAGCTTAAGAGTGACCGGGGGAGAGACCCAGTACTTC	CASSLRVTGGETQYF
few	TRBJ2-3	TRBV10-3	NA	TGTGCCATCAGTCTGACAGGCACAGATACGCAGTATTTT	CAISLTGTDTQYF
NA	TRBJ2-7	TRBV27	TRBD2	TGTGCCAGCAAAGTAAAGCGGGAGGGTTTCGGCGAGCAGTACTTC	CASKVKREGFGEQYF
NA	TRBJ2-3	TRBV29-1	TRBD2	TGCAGCGTGCCCCCTAGCGGGAGGTTCACAGATACGCAGTATTTT	CSVPPSGRFTDTQYF
NA	TRBJ1-2	TRBV7-9	NA	TGTTCCAGCACTAGTAACTATGGCTACACCTTC	CSSTSNYGYTF
NA	TRBJ2-1	TRBV5-4	NA	TGTGCCAGCAGCGCGGGACTCCACAATGAGCAGTTCTTC	CASSAGLHNEQFF
NA	TRBJ2-7	TRBV9	TRBD1	TGTGCCAGCAGCGTCGGACAGGGAAACTACGAGCAGTACTTC	CASSVGQGNYEQYF
NA	TRBJ1-1	TRBV20-1	TRBD1	TGCAGTGCGTCTCTGGGACAGCAAGCTTTCTTT	CSASLGQQAFF
NA	TRBJ2-7	TRBV2	NA	TGTGCCAGCAAACGAGCGCTCTCCTACGAGCAGTACTTC	CASKRALSYEQYF
few	TRBJ2-5	TRBV9	TRBD1	TGTGCCAGCAGCGTTGACAGGGAACAGACCCAGTACTTC	CASSVDREQTQYF
few	TRBJ2-2	TRBV11-2	TRBD2	TGTGCCAGCAGCCGGATGGCTAGCGGAAACTCGCACACCGGGGAGCTGTTTTTT	CASSRMASGNSHTGELFF
once	TRBJ2-5	TRBV5-6	TRBD2	TGTGCCAGCAGCTGGATAGCGGGGCAAGAGACCCAGTACTTC	CASSWIAGQETQYF
NA	TRBJ2-7	TRBV10-3	TRBD2	TGTGCCATCAGTTCGCCCGGGACTAGCGGGAGCTCCTACGAGCAGTACTTC	CAISSPGTSGSSYEQYF
NA	TRBJ1-3	TRBV19	TRBD1	TGTGCCACCTCCGACAGGGCTACTCGACCATCTGGAAACACCATATATTTT	CATSDRATRPSGNTIYF
NA	TRBJ1-1	TRBV7-3	NA	TGTGCCAGCAGCTTAAGTCGGAACACTGAAGCTTTCTTT	CASSLSRNTEAFF
once	TRBJ1-6	TRBV7-9	TRBD1	TGTGCCAGCAGCCCGCCGGGACAGGGAGAGTCACCCCTCCACTTT	CASSPPGQGESPLHF
NA	TRBJ1-5	TRBV2	TRBD1	TGTGCCAGCAGAGGGACAGCGTTCTTTAATCAGCCCCAGCATTTT	CASRGTAFFNQPQHF
NA	TRBJ2-7	TRBV30	TRBD1	TGTGCCTGGACGGGACAGGCGATCTCCTACGAGCAGTACTTC	CAWTGQAISYEQYF
NA	TRBJ1-4	TRBV7-9	NA	TGTGCCAGCAGCTTAGGACAGAAAGCAACTAATGAAAAACTGTTTTTT	CASSLGQKATNEKLFF
NA	TRBJ2-1	TRBV27	NA	TGTGCCAGCAGTTTATCGACAGAGAGGTCCTACAATGAGCAGTTCTTC	CASSLSTERSYNEQFF
NA	TRBJ2-1	TRBV4-2	TRBD2	TGTGCCAGCAGCCAAGATAGAGGGGGACTAGCGGGAGTAGGGTCCTACAATGAGCAGTTCTTC	CASSQDRGGLAGVGSYNEQFF
NA	TRBJ1-3	TRBV5-1	NA	TGCGCCAGCAGCTTGACAGCAGAGTCTGGAAACACCATATATTTT	CASSLTAESGNTIYF
NA	TRBJ2-3	TRBV6-1	TRBD2	TGTGCCGGCAGTCGAGCGGGAGTGACAGATACGCAGTATTTT	CAGSRAGVTDTQYF
NA	TRBJ1-1	TRBV27	NA	TGTGCCAGCAGTCCGGGGGGTACTGAAGCTTTCTTT	CASSPGGTEAFF
NA	TRBJ1-3	TRBV7-9	NA	TGTGCCAGCAGCCCTAGCGGGGGTTTTGGAAACACCATATATTTT	CASSPSGGFGNTIYF
NA	TRBJ1-2	TRBV30	NA	TGTGCCTGGAGTGTACCGACAGTTTCCTACGCTAACTATGGCTACACCTTC	CAWSVPTVSYANYGYTF
NA	TRBJ2-5	TRBV11-1	NA	TGTGCCAGCAGCTTAGGTGGTTGGCAGGGGCAAGAGACCCAGTACTTC	CASSLGGWQGQETQYF
NA	TRBJ1-5	TRBV6-6	TRBD1	TGTGCCACCCTACAGGGGCAGGGGCCCCAGCATTTT	CATLQGQGPQHF
NA	TRBJ1-5	TRBV19	NA	TGTGCCAGTAGTTTTAACAGGGTTAATCAGCCCCAGCATTTT	CASSFNRVNQPQHF
NA	TRBJ2-7	TRBV4-1	TRBD2	TGCGCCAGCAGCCAAGAGACCGGGGCGGGAGCCCCACGTGAGCAGTACTTC	CASSQETGAGAPREQYF
NA	TRBJ2-1	TRBV30	NA	TGTGCCTGGAGTTTCTTTTCCTACAATGAGCAGTTCTTC	CAWSFFSYNEQFF
NA	TRBJ1-1	TRBV2	NA	TGTGCCAGCAGTGTACAGGCCAGTGCGTCCAAAGCTTTCTTT	CASSVQASASKAFF
NA	TRBJ2-4	TRBV7-6	TRBD1	TGTGCCAGCAGCCTGGGGACAGGCGACATTCAGTACTTC	CASSLGTGDIQYF
NA	TRBJ2-1	TRBV5-3	NA	TGTGCCAGAAGCCCTGGGCCATACAATGAGCAGTTCTTC	CARSPGPYNEQFF
NA	TRBJ2-7	TRBV6-4	NA	TGTGCCAGCAGGGTCGACAGGTGTCTCTCCTACGAGCAGTACTTC	CASRVDRCLSYEQYF
NA	TRBJ2-1	TRBV5-4	TRBD2	TGTGCCAGCAGCGTGCGGGGGGGCGGCTACAATGAGCAGTTCTTC	CASSVRGGGYNEQFF
few	TRBJ2-7	TRBV4-1	TRBD1	TGCGCCAGCAGCCACCCGGACAGGGCCTTGACCGAGCAGTACTTC	CASSHPDRALTEQYF
NA	TRBJ2-2	TRBV11-1	NA	TGTGCCAGCAGCTTAAATCCCGGACAGCAAGCAACCGGGGAGCTGTTTTTT	CASSLNPGQQATGELFF
NA	TRBJ1-1	TRBV2	NA	TGTGCCAGCAGGGATGGGACTGGCGTGGAAGCTTTCTTT	CASRDGTGVEAFF
NA	TRBJ1-2	TRBV7-9	NA	TGTGCCAGCAGCTTAGAGCAACCCTCCTATGGCTACACCTTC	CASSLEQPSYGYTF
NA	TRBJ1-5	TRBV19	NA	TGTGCCAGTAAGGGAGGCCGGTCTAATCAGCCCCAGCATTTT	CASKGGRSNQPQHF